This TCR beta chain appears in the sequencing data of a study of vaccination effects on CD4 cells after COVID-19 (dated by TCRdb to between 2021 and 2024). General notes on the study: Two doses of either the BNT162b2 or the mRNA-1273 mRNA SARS-CoV-2 vaccine were administered to participants. Pre-vaccine samples were drawn from a couple of convalescent patients 16 days and one week before the first dose, at 142 and 148 days after COVID-19 diagnosis. SARS-CoV-2 spike-specific CD4+ TCR repertoires were compared before and after mRNA vaccination in COVID-19 convalescent patients and in infection-naive vaccine recipients. The full study included roughly 11 COVID-19 convalescent patients and several SARS-CoV-2-naive healthy vaccine recipients. The Oncomine TCR Beta short-read assay on an Illumina iSeq 100 was used to sequence cultures from other donors in the study.

Library prep was done by the immunoSEQ multiplex PCR assay. DNA from the cultured, isolated CD4+ T cells was subjected to TCR beta CDR3 sequencing. The paper's processing steps were these. Non-productive TCR sequences were discarded, and reads were trimmed to the CDR3 region, with only CDR3s of 7 or more amino acids retained. Antigen-specific clonotypes were identified with the MANAFEST web app by comparing expansion in peptide wells against reference cultures. To be called positive, a clone needed expansion at FDR<0.05 compared with the reference and with all other wells, an odds ratio greater than 5, and a frequency greater than 0.1% in two replicate wells. Cross-reactive clonotypes were defined as significantly expanded in SARS-CoV-2 spike wells and in at least one common cold coronavirus spike condition. CDR3 similarity was assessed by Levenshtein distance using the stringdist R package, and unrooted trees were constructed with ape in R 3.6.1. TCRdb obtained this table from immuneACCESS and retained in-frame rearrangements with V and J assigned. These tables miss some clones; where compared with another copy, unresolved V genes account for less than half of the shortfall, and the remainder is unexplained. That table is the source of V, J and clone size, and D and trimming were worked out from the DNA. The sample table holds about 26,000 clones, of which around 82% were seen once. The ten largest clonotypes hold about 16% of the sample.

The V and J ends are trimmed by 2 bases and 4 bases, leaving 18 bases between them. As encoded in the germline V gene (reference sequence), CDR1 is SGHKS while CDR2 is YYEKEE. The CDR3, from cysteine to phenylalanine, totals 16 residues. The read is trimmed to its CDR3 DNA, 48 bases read in frame from base 1. Study-wide conclusions, independent of this receptor: In convalescent patients, the post-vaccine spike-reactive repertoire consisted mainly of new vaccine-induced clones, largely distinct from infection-induced clones. Clones induced by infection and clones induced by vaccination both contracted markedly at late timepoints after vaccination, which fits with T cell responses waning over time. The study was limited by a small number of convalescent patients, and early post-infection timepoints were lacking.

The ViraFEST assay stimulated PBMC with viral peptide pools and then used TCR sequencing to identify antigen-specific CD4+ T cell clonotypes by expansion. After approximately 11 days of culture, CD4+ T cells were isolated with the EasySep CD4+ T cell isolation kit. Convalescent patients had PCR-confirmed SARS-CoV-2 infection between March and December 2020, before Alpha, Beta and Delta variants emerged in the United States. Over 1.5 million PBMC per well were cultured with roughly 10 ug/ml peptides in IMDM containing 5% human AB serum, around 10 IU/ml IL-2 and gentamicin. On days 3 and 7, half of the culture medium was replaced with fresh IL-2-containing medium. Each peptide stimulation condition was cultured in triplicate wells unless otherwise noted. PBMC were separated from whole blood using Ficoll-Paque Plus gradient centrifugation and were then either cryopreserved at -140C or used fresh. The overlapping peptide pools covered the spike proteins of SARS-CoV-2 as well as those of the common cold coronaviruses HCoV-NL63, HCoV-OC43 and HCoV-229E. Genomic DNA was extracted from cultured CD4+ T cells with the QIAamp micro DNA kit.

On this clone: Which antigen it targets is not known. The input lacks base qualities; no much larger clone sits a single base away.

Here the chain combines TRBV5-5 and TRBJ2-5, and perhaps TRBD2 as D gene, on 5 matching bases. Sequencing used CD4+ T cells from PBMCs cultured with HCoV-NL63 spike peptides, obtained before COVID-19 vaccination. The cell subset or site label, read with the paper, signifies: HCoV-NL63 spike overlapping peptide pool stimulation. The sequence was collected from a human donor who had a prior SARS-CoV-2 infection. For the CDR3, the sequence is CASSFAGIPEGETQYF. The bases are TGTGCCAGCAGCTTTGCCGGGATCCCCGAGGGAGAGACCCAGTACTTC.